Here is one T cell receptor (beta chain) with its context. Original analysis: Reference gene primer amplification in the assay estimated nucleated cell counts. Some clones are missing from TCRdb's copy, which holds only in-frame ones; the method was immunoSEQ multiplex PCR. That table is the source of V, J and clone size, and D and trimming were worked out from the DNA. This table has about 140,000 clones, approximately 78% appearing once. This CDR3 comprises 13 residues. V lost 2 bases to trimming and J lost 2 bases; unmatched junction nucleotides: 2. Germline V lookup: CDR1 GTSNPN, CDR2 SVGIG (reference sequence). These data are taken from a study of blood T cell repertoires in COVID-19. Study overall: Italy, Spain and the United States were the sources of the convalescent and acute COVID-19 samples. The analysed material was cDNA or gDNA that came from T cells, B-cell-depleted T cells, or PBMCs.

This sequence joins TRBV30 and TRBJ2-7; 8 nucleotides match TRBD1. This clonotype was sampled from a woman over 75 with acute or convalescent COVID-19. Material for sequencing was peripheral blood. CDR3 DNA: TGTGCCTGGAGTCCAGGGGGCCCCTACGAGCAGTACTTC. Translation gives CAWSPGGPYEQYF. The whole variable domain, remainder taken from reference TRBV30 and TRBJ2-7, is SQTIHQWPATLVQPVGSPLSLECTVEGTSNPNLYWYRQAAGRGLQLLFYSVGIGQISSEVPQNLSASRPQDRQFILSSKKLLLSDSGFYLCAWSPGGPYEQYFGPGTRLTVT.